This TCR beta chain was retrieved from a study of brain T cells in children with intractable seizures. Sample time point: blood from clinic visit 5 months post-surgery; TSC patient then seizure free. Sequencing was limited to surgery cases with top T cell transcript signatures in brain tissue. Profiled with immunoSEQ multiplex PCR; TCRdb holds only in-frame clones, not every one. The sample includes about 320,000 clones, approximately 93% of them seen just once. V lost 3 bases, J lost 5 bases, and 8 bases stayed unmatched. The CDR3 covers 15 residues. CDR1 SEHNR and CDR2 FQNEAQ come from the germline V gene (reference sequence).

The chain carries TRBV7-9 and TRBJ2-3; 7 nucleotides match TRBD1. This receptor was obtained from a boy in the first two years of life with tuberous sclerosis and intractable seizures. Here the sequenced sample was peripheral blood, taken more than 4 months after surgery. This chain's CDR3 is CASSLGDSSGDTQYF. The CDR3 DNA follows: TGTGCCAGCAGCTTGGGGGACAGTTCGGGAGATACGCAGTATTTT.